Listed here are 9 T cell receptor beta chains from one sample, sequenced in a study of Graves' ophthalmopathy and Graves' hyperthyroidism. Amplified TCR beta CDR3 regions were obtained using RNA transcripts as template. First-round RT-PCR employed HTBI primers, with a second-round multiplex PCR after it. TCRdb independently ran MiXCR on the multiplex PCR reads; one entry per CDR3 protein. The sample lists hundreds of thousands of distinct CDR3 sequences, 40% occurring once. The specimen sequenced was peripheral blood. These TCRs come from an adult man with Graves' ophthalmopathy.

This clonotype was observed many times. The V call is TRBV24-1, the J call TRBJ1-3; no reliable D call. There are 15 residues in the CDR3. Trimming removed 0 bases from V and 2 bases from J, with 7 bases in between. Germline V gene data show CDR1 as KGHDR and CDR2 as SFDVKD. The CDR3 DNA sequence: TGTGCCACCAGTGATTTGACGGGGACTGGAAACACCATATATTTT. Translation gives CATSDLTGTGNTIYF.

The rearrangement uses TRBV24-1 and TRBJ1-5; 10 nucleotides match TRBD1. V lost 4 bases to trimming and J lost 7 bases; unmatched junction nucleotides: 9. The length of the CDR3 is 16 residues. Germline assignment: CDR1 KGHDR and CDR2 SFDVKD. CDR3 region: CATSDPGTGAEQPQHF. CDR3 DNA sequence: TGTGCCACCAGTGACCCAGGGACAGGGGCAGAGCAGCCCCAGCATTTT.

The chain has TRBV25-1 and TRBJ1-6; tentatively, D is TRBD1 (5 bases). The CDR3 is 14 amino acids. The V and J ends lost 5 bases and 3 bases respectively, with 8 bases between them. Germline CDR1 and CDR2: MGHDK and SYGVNS. The CDR3 nucleotides read TGTGCCAGCAGTCGGCAGGGCTATAATTCACCCCTCCACTTT. This sequence encodes CASSRQGYNSPLHF.

This clonotype showed up just a few times. The chain carries TRBV5-4 and TRBJ2-7; a weak D match, TRBD2 (7 bases). The germline V gene has CDR1 SGHNT and CDR2 YYREEE (reference sequence). The CDR3 runs to 16 residues. V gave up 4 bases and J gave up 0 bases, with 17 bases separating them. CDR3 coding DNA: TGTGCCAGCAGCCGGGGGCCAGCGGGACCCTCCTACGAGCAGTACTTC. As protein: CASSRGPAGPSYEQYF.

This chain joins TRBV29-1 and TRBJ2-5; the match to TRBD1 covers 11 bases. This CDR3 is built from 15 residues. V was pared by 2 bases and J by 2 bases, with 4 bases of the junction left unmatched. From germline, CDR1 is SQVTM and CDR2 ANQGSEA. CDR3 region: CSVEKGQGVQETQYF. CDR3 DNA sequence: TGCAGCGTTGAAAAGGGACAGGGGGTGCAAGAGACCCAGTACTTC.

The chain uses TRBV25-1 and TRBJ1-2; 7 nucleotides match TRBD1. The CDR3 runs to 15 residues. CDR1 and CDR2 from the germline V gene are MGHDK and SYGVNS. V lost 8 bases, J lost 6 bases, and 15 bases stayed unmatched. The CDR3 region is CASPTGGTDGNGYTF. CDR3 coding DNA: TGTGCCAGCCCAACTGGAGGGACAGATGGGAATGGCTACACCTTC.

V usage is TRBV29-1 and J usage is TRBJ2-5; TRBD2 aligns across 9 bases. This CDR3 is built from 15 residues. The germline V gene has CDR1 SQVTM and CDR2 ANQGSEA. This CDR3 reads CSAKGLAPRGETQYF. The CDR3 DNA reads as TGCAGTGCTAAGGGACTAGCCCCGAGGGGGGAGACCCAGTACTTC.

This clonotype was seen at least ten times. The rearrangement links TRBV10-2 to TRBJ1-1, with D tentatively TRBD1 (6 bases). Germline CDR1 is WSHSY and CDR2 is SAAADI. CDR3 length equals 14 residues. Trimming took 6 bases from V and 1 from J, leaving 12 bases between them. This CDR3 reads CASSRDTRNTEAFF. In DNA, the CDR3 is TGCGCCAGCAGCCGGGACACAAGGAACACTGAAGCTTTCTTT.

The chain is built from TRBV3-1 and TRBJ2-5; the match to TRBD2 covers 9 bases. V dropped 3 bases and J dropped 7; count of bases not matched to a gene: 6. This CDR3 comprises 14 residues. Germline lookup yields CDR1 LGHDT and CDR2 YNNKEL (reference sequence). This CDR3 is CASSHPGLAWTQYF. The CDR3 region has the DNA TGTGCCAGCAGCCACCCGGGACTAGCTTGGACCCAGTACTTC.